These 29 T cell receptor beta chains share one sample of origin, sequenced in a study of blood T cell repertoires in COVID-19. Libraries were prepared by immunoSEQ multiplex PCR; TCRdb keeps only in-frame clonotypes and omits some of them. The data hold about 240,000 clones, with more than 75% observed a single time. Source material: PBMCs or T cells enriched from blood (not recorded which). These receptors were collected from a woman aged 40 to 50 with acute COVID-19.

This sequence joins TRBV13 and TRBJ2-7, with 10 bases identical to TRBD2. The germline CDR1 and CDR2 sequences are PRHDT and FYEKMQ (reference sequence). CDR3 length: 15 residues. The junction had 5 bases not matched to a gene; V was cut back by 2 bases and J by 4 bases. The CDR3 region has the DNA TGTGCCAGCAGCTTATCGAGCGGGAGGGATTACGAGCAGTACTTC. Amino acid sequence: CASSLSSGRDYEQYF.

The rearrangement uses TRBV7-9 and TRBJ2-7; D remains unclear. CDR1 and CDR2 (germline): SEHNR, FQNEAQ (reference sequence). This CDR3 contains 16 residues. V lost 5 bases, J lost 0 bases, and 17 bases lay in between. CDR3 sequence (DNA): TGTGCCAGCAGCCCACCCCCGGCAAGGAGCTCCTACGAGCAGTACTTC. Protein: CASSPPPARSSYEQYF. Based on the CDR3 plus reference TRBV7-9 and TRBJ2-7, the full variable domain is DTGVSQNPRHKITKRGQNVTFRCDPISEHNRLYWYRQTLGQGPEFLTYFQNEAQLEKSRLLSDRFSAERPKGSFSTLEIQRTEQGDSAMYLCASSPPPARSSYEQYFGPGTRLTVT.

V usage is TRBV6-5 and J usage is TRBJ1-5; D gene uncertain. Between the trimmed V and J ends, which lost 6 bases and 4 bases, there was a span of 10 bases. The length of the CDR3 is 13 residues. Germline V CDR1 and CDR2: MNHEY, SVGAGI. The CDR3 is CASSPNRNQPQHF. The CDR3 bases are TGTGCCAGCAGCCCCAACAGAAATCAGCCCCAGCATTTT.

The chain recombines TRBV18 with TRBJ2-7; possible D gene TRBD1, 6 bases. V was pared by 2 bases and J by 5 bases, with 13 bases between. The CDR3 consists of 14 residues. The germline V gene encodes CDR1 KGHSH and CDR2 LQKENI. The CDR3 is CASSPGQGNHEQYF. For the CDR3, the DNA is TGTGCCAGCTCACCAGGGCAGGGGAACCACGAGCAGTACTTC.

The chain is built from TRBV11-2 and TRBJ2-7; 7 bases match TRBD1. There are 15 residues in the CDR3. In germline, CDR1 is SGHAT, CDR2 FQNNGV. The junction had 10 bases not matched to a gene; V was cut back by 5 bases and J by 3 bases. The CDR3 loop is CASSAGQDKNYEQYF. The CDR3 DNA is TGTGCCAGCAGCGCTGGACAGGATAAAAACTACGAGCAGTACTTC.

This chain uses TRBV24-1 with TRBJ2-7, with D possibly TRBD1 on 7 matching bases. CDR1 is KGHDR and CDR2 is SFDVKD in the germline V gene. The CDR3 is 15 amino acids. Trimming stripped 4 bases from V and 5 bases from J, with 17 bases between. CDR3: CATSDRQGGYDEQYF. The CDR3 region has the DNA TGTGCCACCAGTGACAGACAGGGAGGATATGACGAGCAGTACTTC.

This chain uses TRBV5-5 with TRBJ1-1, with a tentative D call TRBD1 (5 bases). Germline V gene lookup returns CDR1 SGHKS and CDR2 YYEKEE (reference sequence). Trimming stripped 4 bases from V and 6 bases from J, with 10 bases between. This CDR3 is built from 12 residues. Written as DNA, the CDR3 is TGTGCCAGCAGCCCTTGGGGGGCTGAAGCTTTCTTT. Its translation is CASSPWGAEAFF.

V usage is TRBV5-1 and J usage is TRBJ2-3; D ambiguous. CDR1 is SGHRS, CDR2 YFSETQ, per germline. This CDR3 is 12 amino acids long. Trimming removed 0 bases at V and 5 bases at J, with 4 bases between. This CDR3 is CASSLDRDTQYF. The CDR3 region has the DNA TGCGCCAGCAGCTTGGACAGAGATACGCAGTATTTT.

This clone occurred once. The chain uses TRBV5-1 and TRBJ2-2; 9 nucleotides match TRBD1. V lost 4 bases, J lost 3 bases, and 4 bases stayed unmatched. Germline V gene data show CDR1 as SGHRS and CDR2 as YFSETQ. The CDR3 is 15 amino acids. The chain's CDR3 is CASSRRDRDTGELFF. The CDR3 DNA reads TGCGCCAGCAGCAGGCGGGACAGGGACACCGGGGAGCTGTTTTTT.

The DNA of the CDR3 is TGTGCCAGCAGCTTAAGGAGCGGGAGGGAACGGGAGACCCAGTACTTC. This codes for CASSLRSGRERETQYF. V usage is TRBV7-3 and J usage is TRBJ2-5; 10 bases are shared with TRBD2. This CDR3 region has 16 residues. J lost 5 bases, V lost 1 base, and 7 bases had no gene match. CDR1 SGHTA and CDR2 FQGTGA come from the germline V gene.

This chain links TRBV7-9 with TRBJ2-7; TRBD2 matches 14 bases. CDR3 length: 16 residues. V gave up 5 bases and J gave up 5 bases; unmatched junction bases: 8. Germline V gene lookup returns CDR1 SEHNR and CDR2 FQNEAQ (reference sequence). The CDR3 spells CASSPRLAGGPHEQYF. CDR3 nucleotides: TGTGCCAGCAGCCCTAGACTAGCGGGAGGGCCCCACGAGCAGTACTTC.

The chain is built from TRBV5-6 and TRBJ2-2; TRBD2 matches at 14 bases. The CDR3 is 18 amino acids. Germline trimming cut 0 bases from V and 6 bases from J; bases unmatched to any gene: 7. The germline CDR1 and CDR2 sequences are SGHDT and YYEEEE. The CDR3: CASSLARLAGGLPGELFF. The CDR3 coding sequence is TGTGCCAGCAGCTTGGCGAGACTAGCGGGAGGGTTGCCCGGGGAGCTGTTTTTT.

The J gene is TRBJ1-2, the V gene TRBV29-1; TRBD1 is a possible D gene (6 bases). Trimming took off 6 bases at V and 4 bases at J, with 12 bases between the two ends. Germline lookup yields CDR1 SQVTM and CDR2 ANQGSEA. The CDR3 totals 12 residues. CDR3 in DNA: TGCAGCGTCTGGGGGCTGGGCTATGGCTACACCTTC. Translated, it gives CSVWGLGYGYTF.

This chain uses TRBV7-2 with TRBJ2-5; 10 nucleotides match TRBD1. Germline CDR1 is SGHTA and CDR2 is FQGNSA. The CDR3 loop spans 16 amino acids. The V gene end was trimmed by 1 base and the J gene end by 5 bases; junction bases not matched to a gene: 7. The CDR3 coding sequence is TGTGCCAGCAGCTTAGGCCCGGGACAGGGGCAGGAGACCCAGTACTTC. Its translation: CASSLGPGQGQETQYF.

V and J are TRBV2 and TRBJ1-5; TRBD1 aligns across 9 bases. Germline V CDR1 and CDR2: SNHLY, FYNNEI. Trimming cost V 8 bases and J 3 bases; bases outside gene matches: 8. This CDR3 spans 15 amino acids. The CDR3 DNA reads TGTGCCAGCCAGCCACAGGGGGCCTTCAATCAGCCCCAGCATTTT. This sequence encodes CASQPQGAFNQPQHF.

Concerning this clone itself: An end of the junction does not agree with germline; a read error may underlie this. J is TRBJ2-5 and V is TRBV9; 12 bases map to TRBD2. CDR1 and CDR2 (germline): SGDLS, YYNGEE. The CDR3 is 15 amino acids. CDR3 bases: TGTGCCAGCAGCGAACTAGCGGGAGGACAAGGGACCCAGTACTTC. Translating gives CASSELAGGQGTQYF.

The chain combines TRBV7-9 with TRBJ1-2; TRBD1 matches 9 bases. The CDR3 has 14 amino acids. Germline V gene lookup returns CDR1 SEHNR and CDR2 FQNEAQ (reference sequence). V was clipped by 3 bases and J by 6 bases; unmatched bases: 5. CDR3 in amino acids: CASSFDGTGNGYTF. The CDR3 DNA follows: TGTGCCAGCAGCTTCGACGGGACAGGGAATGGCTACACCTTC.

The chain uses TRBV15 and TRBJ1-3, with 7 bases matching TRBD1. Per the germline V gene, CDR1 is LNHNV and CDR2 is YYDKDF (reference sequence). CDR3 length: 14 amino acids. Trimming at V came to 8 bases and at J to 3 bases, leaving 7 bases not matched to a gene. CDR3 in DNA: TGTGCCACCGAAGGGGGCGCGGGTGGAAACACCATATATTTT. Translation gives CATEGGAGGNTIYF.

The chain combines TRBV6-5 with TRBJ1-5; TRBD1 aligns across 7 bases. The CDR3 consists of 14 residues. The V and J ends lost 5 bases and 4 bases, in that order; junction bases with no gene match: 5. CDR1 is MNHEY, CDR2 SVGAGI, per germline. Here the CDR3 reads CASSTGQSNQPQHF. In DNA form, the CDR3 reads TGTGCCAGCAGTACGGGACAGAGTAATCAGCCCCAGCATTTT.

This chain uses TRBV28 with TRBJ2-3; 7 nucleotides agree with TRBD2. The trim removed 6 bases at V and 3 bases at J, leaving 6 bases unmatched. CDR3 length: 14 amino acids. Germline V gene lookup returns CDR1 MDHEN and CDR2 SYDVKM. Written as DNA, the CDR3 is TGTGCCAGCAGCCGTGTGGGGGGGACAGATACGCAGTATTTT. This codes for CASSRVGGTDTQYF.

The gene calls are TRBV3-1 (or the pseudogene TRBV3-2) and TRBJ1-4, with D perhaps matching TRBD1 (5 bases). The length of the CDR3 is 18 residues. Trimming cost V 2 bases and J 2 bases, with 18 bases left between them. Germline values: CDR1 LGHDT, CDR2 YNNKEL (reference sequence). The DNA for the CDR3 is TGTGCCAGCAGCCAATTTTACCCGGGGGTAACGACTAATGAAAAACTGTTTTTT. It encodes CASSQFYPGVTTNEKLFF.

The chain combines TRBV7-9 with TRBJ2-1, with D possibly TRBD1 on 5 matching bases. This CDR3 is built from 15 residues. The germline V and J ends were trimmed by 5 bases and 3 bases, with 14 bases remaining between them. Germline V lookup: CDR1 SEHNR, CDR2 FQNEAQ (reference sequence). The CDR3 is CASSPSWTSYNEQFF. The CDR3 nucleotides are TGTGCCAGCAGCCCTTCCTGGACAAGCTACAATGAGCAGTTCTTC.

This chain connects TRBV5-4 to TRBJ2-1; TRBD2 aligns across 10 bases. V dropped 0 bases and J dropped 9; count of bases not matched to a gene: 12. From germline, CDR1 is SGHNT and CDR2 YYREEE (reference sequence). This CDR3 comprises 17 residues. The DNA of the CDR3 is TGTGCCAGCAGCTTGGGCGGGGCTAGCGGGAGTATAGCTGAGCAGTTCTTC. Encoded protein: CASSLGGASGSIAEQFF.

With respect to this clone: Germline is not matched at one junction end, which may reflect a read error. This chain links TRBV10-3 with TRBJ2-1; maybe TRBD1 (5 bases). Germline CDR1 is ENHRY and CDR2 is SYGVKD. The CDR3 totals 16 residues. This CDR3 is CAISAAYRLGNNEQFF. CDR3 nucleotides: TGTGCCATAAGTGCCGCTTACAGGTTGGGAAACAATGAGCAGTTCTTC.

The gene calls are TRBV24-1 and TRBJ2-3; 10 bases map to TRBD1. CDR1 and CDR2 from the germline V gene are KGHDR and SFDVKD. Trimming cost V 4 bases and J 1 base; bases outside gene matches: 7. The CDR3 covers 17 residues. The CDR3 DNA sequence: TGTGCCACCAGTGACGAAGCCGGGACAGGGGGCACAGATACGCAGTATTTT. Amino acid sequence: CATSDEAGTGGTDTQYF.

V gene TRBV19 combines with J gene TRBJ1-5; D might be TRBD1 (5 bases). Per germline, CDR1 LNHDA and CDR2 SQIVND (reference sequence). CDR3 length: 17 amino acids. The V and J ends lost 0 bases and 6 bases respectively, with 18 bases between them. In DNA form, the CDR3 reads TGTGCCAGTAGTATAGATTTTGCGCGCAGGGCGAGTCAGCCCCAGCATTTT. Translation gives CASSIDFARRASQPQHF.

This chain joins TRBV2 and TRBJ1-5; D is perhaps TRBD1 (5 bases). Trimming pared 8 bases from V and 6 bases from J, leaving 17 bases between. Germline CDR1 SNHLY, CDR2 FYNNEI. CDR3 size: 14 residues. The CDR3 sequence is CASLAENGGQPQHF. The CDR3 DNA sequence: TGTGCCAGCCTAGCGGAAAATGGGGGTCAGCCCCAGCATTTT.

The chain carries TRBV3-1 (or the pseudogene TRBV3-2) and TRBJ1-6; D is ambiguous. CDR1 is LGHDT, CDR2 YNNKEL, per germline (reference sequence). The CDR3 runs 13 residues. Between the trimmed V and J ends, which lost 3 bases and 10 bases, there was a span of 10 bases. In nucleotides, the CDR3 is TGTGCCAGCAGCCACGGGGATAGATCACCCCTCCACTTT. It translates to CASSHGDRSPLHF.

In DNA, the CDR3 is TGTGCCAGCAGCCGCGGGACTAGCGGGCAGAGGGGAGAGACCCAGTACTTC. Its protein is CASSRGTSGQRGETQYF. The V gene is TRBV7-2, the J gene TRBJ2-5, with 12 bases matching TRBD2. Germline values: CDR1 SGHTA, CDR2 FQGNSA. This CDR3 is built from 17 residues. The J segment lost 4 bases and the V segment lost 5 bases, leaving 11 bases of the junction unmatched.